These 22 T cell receptor beta chains originate from one sample sequenced in a study. Cells sorted as Tregs were CD4+, CD25+ and CD127-/low. TCRdb reanalysed the 5' RACE reads using MiXCR and keeps one entry per CDR3 protein. The sample consists of 30,000 or so distinct CDR3 sequences, 20% to 30% of them appearing once. What was sequenced was tumor-infiltrating Tregs sorted from the breast tumor. The receptors were gathered from a female donor with breast cancer.

This clonotype turned up a few times. The V and J genes are TRBV6-6 and TRBJ2-1; tentative D call: TRBD2 (5 bases). Germline CDR1 reads MNHNY; CDR2 reads SVGAGI (reference sequence). The V end was cut by 1 base, the J end by 0 bases, with 10 bases between. The CDR3 sequence is 16 residues long. The CDR3 loop is CASSYFSGYSYNEQFF. As DNA, the CDR3 is TGTGCCAGCAGTTACTTCAGCGGATACTCCTACAATGAGCAGTTCTTC.

This clonotype is medium-sized within its sample. The chain employs TRBV4-1 and TRBJ2-5; D ambiguous. Trimming removed 4 bases at V and 2 bases at J, with 17 bases between. Germline values: CDR1 MGHRA, CDR2 YSYEKL. The CDR3 length is 16 residues. The CDR3 loop reads CASSRVGYVPQETQYF. CDR3 nucleotide sequence: TGCGCCAGCAGCCGCGTCGGGTACGTGCCTCAAGAGACCCAGTACTTC.

This clonotype is labeled medium-sized. This chain uses TRBV12-3 or TRBV12-4 with TRBJ1-2, with no clear D. The CDR3 contains 12 residues. V was clipped by 5 bases and J by 4 bases, with 8 bases between them. The CDR3 sequence is CASSPPGYGYTF. The CDR3 DNA reads as TGTGCCAGCAGTCCGCCGGGCTATGGCTACACCTTC.

As concerns this clonotype: This may come from a read error, since a much larger clone is one base off. The chain is built from TRBV25-1 and TRBJ2-1; 14 bases fit TRBD2. This CDR3 region has 17 residues. Per germline, CDR1 MGHDK and CDR2 SYGVNS. The CDR3 DNA is TGTGCCAGCAGTGACCCGGGACTAGCGGGAGTTAGGAATGAGCAGTCCTTC. Encoded protein: CASSDPGLAGVRNEQSF.

The chain uses TRBV6-6 and TRBJ1-1; D is unresolved. Germline V gene sequence: CDR1 MNHNY, CDR2 SVGAGI (reference sequence). Trimming cost V 7 bases and J 9 bases, with 21 bases left between them. The CDR3 length is 14 residues. The chain's CDR3 is CASTPGGRGSKAFF. The CDR3 nucleotides read TGTGCCAGCACCCCCGGAGGAAGAGGATCTAAAGCTTTCTTT.

This clonotype has just a few counts. The chain is built from TRBV18 and TRBJ2-7; 9 bases agree with TRBD1. Trimming removed 3 bases from V and 6 bases from J; junction bases left unmatched: 9. Germline CDR1 is KGHSH and CDR2 is LQKENI. The length of the CDR3 is 15 residues. The chain's CDR3 is CASSPDRGKVREQYF. The CDR3 region has the DNA TGTGCCAGCTCACCGGACAGGGGAAAAGTTCGCGAGCAGTACTTC.

The chain recombines TRBV20-1 with TRBJ2-1; 9 nucleotides agree with TRBD1. The junction had 6 bases not matched to a gene; V was cut back by 6 bases and J by 9 bases. Germline CDR1 reads DFQATT; CDR2 reads SNEGSKA (reference sequence). This CDR3 is built from 12 residues. CDR3 region: CSAHGTGIEQFF. The CDR3, as DNA: TGCAGTGCCCACGGGACAGGGATTGAGCAGTTCTTC.

This clonotype is classed as medium-sized. This rearrangement joins TRBV7-7 to TRBJ2-5, with 9 bases lining up with TRBD1. This CDR3 contains 15 residues. Germline-derived CDR1 and CDR2 are SSHAT and FNYEAQ (reference sequence). V was clipped by 3 bases and J by 5 bases; unmatched bases: 7. The CDR3 region has the DNA TGTGCCAGCAGCTTCGGGACAGGGCGACAGGAGACCCAGTACTTC. Residues: CASSFGTGRQETQYF.

Comment on this clonotype: The CDR3 does not end in the conserved phenylalanine or tryptophan, so this is likely a read error. This sequence joins TRBV6-5 and TRBJ1-2, with TRBD1 matching over 10 bases. The CDR3 is 16 amino acids. The germline CDR1 and CDR2 sequences are MNHEY and SVGAGI. V shed 3 bases and J 3 bases; nucleotides not matched to a gene: 7. As DNA, the CDR3 is TGTGCCAGCAGTTATGACAGGGGGCGCGGGGACTATGGCTACACCCTC. Translating gives CASSYDRGRGDYGYTL.

Concerning this clonotype: A much larger clone is a single base away; this may be a read error. The chain carries TRBV7-9 and TRBJ2-3, with D perhaps matching TRBD2 (6 bases). Between the trimmed V and J ends, which lost 5 bases and 13 bases, there was a span of 19 bases. CDR3 length: 13 residues. Looked up from germline, CDR1 is SEHNR and CDR2 is FQNEAQ (reference sequence). The CDR3 loop reads CASSVATGGKEYF. In DNA form, the CDR3 reads TGTGCCAGCAGCGTCGCGACTGGCGGGAAGGAGTATTTT. Full variable domain (outside the CDR3, taken from reference TRBV7-9 and TRBJ2-3): DTGVSQNPRHKITKRGQNVTFRCDPISEHNRLYWYRQTLGQGPEFLTYFQNEAQLEKSRLLSDRFSAERPKGSFSTLEIQRTEQGDSAMYLCASSVATGGKEYFGPGTRLTVL.

The CDR3 here is CASSLRGGAFF. In DNA form, the CDR3 reads TGTGCCAGCAGCTTAAGAGGTGGGGCTTTCTTT. The V call is TRBV11-2, the J call TRBJ1-1, with D hard to call. Germline V lookup: CDR1 SGHAT, CDR2 FQNNGV. Trimming cost V 2 bases and J 11 bases, with 9 bases left between them. The CDR3 loop spans 11 amino acids.

This clonotype was recorded at least ten times. This rearrangement joins TRBV4-1 to TRBJ1-2, with 12 positions matching TRBD1. V lost 6 bases to trimming and J lost 2 bases; unmatched junction nucleotides: 4. Germline CDR1 and CDR2: MGHRA and YSYEKL. The CDR3 has 15 amino acids. The CDR3 DNA is TGCGCCAGCAGACGAGGGACAGGGGGCAACTATGGCTACACCTTC. This encodes CASRRGTGGNYGYTF.

Regarding this clonotype: Compared with germline, one end of the junction differs, possibly owing to a read error. The chain recombines TRBV6-2 or TRBV6-3 with TRBJ1-1, with 7 bases aligning to TRBD1. Germline V gene lookup returns CDR1 MNHEY and CDR2 SVGEGT. There are 13 residues in the CDR3. As DNA, the CDR3 is TGTGCCAGCAGCTCTGACAGGGCTGCTGAAGCTTCCTTT. Translated: CASSSDRAAEASF.

Many counts were recorded for this clonotype. The gene calls are TRBV28 and TRBJ1-1; unclear D gene. Trimming left V 4 bases short and J 7 bases short, with 16 bases between. Germline V lookup: CDR1 MDHEN, CDR2 SYDVKM. This CDR3 comprises 14 residues. CDR3 nucleotides: TGTGCCAGCAGTTCGCGACACCCGTGGGTTGAAGCTTTCTTT. Translation gives CASSSRHPWVEAFF.

This clonotype counts as medium-sized. V usage is TRBV12-3 or TRBV12-4 and J usage is TRBJ1-6; 11 bases map to TRBD1. This CDR3 region has 17 residues. J was trimmed by 8 bases and V by 2 bases; bases with no gene match: 8. Here the CDR3 DNA reads TGTGCCAGCAGTTTAACCGCCCTGGGACAGGGGGATTCACCCCTCCACTTT. Amino acid sequence: CASSLTALGQGDSPLHF.

The rearrangement links TRBV5-6 to TRBJ1-6, with TRBD1 as a possible D gene (5 bases). Germline-derived CDR1 and CDR2 are SGHDT and YYEEEE. This CDR3 is 17 amino acids long. The ends were cut back, 0 bases at V and 0 bases at J, with 10 bases in the middle. CDR3 sequence: CASSLGRGSSYNSPLHF. The CDR3 DNA sequence: TGTGCCAGCAGCTTGGGTAGGGGAAGCTCCTATAATTCACCCCTCCACTTT.

Concerning this clonotype itself: With a much larger clone just one base away, this may be a read error. The chain is built from TRBV15 and TRBJ2-7; D remains unclear. The ends were cut back, 0 bases at V and 0 bases at J, with 9 bases in the middle. The CDR3 has 15 residues. From germline, CDR1 is LNHNV and CDR2 YYDKDF (reference sequence). The CDR3 DNA follows: TGTGCCACCAGCAGAGAGAATACCTCCTCCTACGAGCAGTACTTC. It yields the protein CATSRENTSSYEQYF.

By share, this clonotype counts as medium-sized. The CDR3 bases are TGTGCCACCAGTGATATACCCCGGACAGGTCCCTACAATGAGCAGTTCTTC. This sequence encodes CATSDIPRTGPYNEQFF. The chain combines TRBV24-1 with TRBJ2-1; 7 bases line up with TRBD1. Trimming cost V 3 bases and J 2 bases; bases outside gene matches: 9. The germline V gene has CDR1 KGHDR and CDR2 SFDVKD. This CDR3 is built from 17 residues.

Worth noting for this clonotype: An end of the junction does not agree with germline; a read error may underlie this. The gene calls are TRBV9 and TRBJ2-1; 7 nucleotides line up with TRBD2. CDR1 and CDR2 from the germline V gene are SGDLS and YYNGEE. This CDR3 is 13 amino acids long. CDR3 DNA sequence: TGTGCCAGCAAGCGGGACGGGAACAACGAGCAGTTCTTC. This sequence encodes CASKRDGNNEQFF.

This clonotype was recorded many times. The gene calls are TRBV27 and TRBJ2-5, with D possibly being TRBD2 (6 bases). Trimming pared 6 bases from V and 3 bases from J, leaving 17 bases between. Germline CDR1 and CDR2: MNHEY and SMNVEV (reference sequence). CDR3 length: 15 residues. The CDR3 here is CASRLDWAGKETQYF. The DNA for the CDR3 is TGTGCCAGCAGGCTAGACTGGGCGGGGAAAGAGACCCAGTACTTC.

The sample holds many counts of this clonotype. The chain joins TRBV6-1 to TRBJ2-7, with D possibly matching TRBD1 (6 bases). V was cut by 1 base and J by 2 bases, with 12 bases left in between. Per germline, CDR1 MNHNS and CDR2 SASEGT. This CDR3 spans 15 amino acids. Here the CDR3 DNA reads TGTGCCAGCAGTGAAGGGGGCAGGGGACCCTACGAGCAGTACTTC. This translates into CASSEGGRGPYEQYF.

As concerns this clonotype: The germline gene is not matched at one end of the junction; a read error may be the cause. The chain couples TRBV6-1 to TRBJ2-1; 10 bases fit TRBD2. The germline CDR1 and CDR2 sequences are MNHNS and SASEGT. The CDR3 has 16 amino acids. CDR3 loop: CASSDRLAGTYNEQNF. In DNA, the CDR3 is TGTGCCAGCAGTGACAGACTAGCGGGTACCTACAATGAGCAGAACTTC.